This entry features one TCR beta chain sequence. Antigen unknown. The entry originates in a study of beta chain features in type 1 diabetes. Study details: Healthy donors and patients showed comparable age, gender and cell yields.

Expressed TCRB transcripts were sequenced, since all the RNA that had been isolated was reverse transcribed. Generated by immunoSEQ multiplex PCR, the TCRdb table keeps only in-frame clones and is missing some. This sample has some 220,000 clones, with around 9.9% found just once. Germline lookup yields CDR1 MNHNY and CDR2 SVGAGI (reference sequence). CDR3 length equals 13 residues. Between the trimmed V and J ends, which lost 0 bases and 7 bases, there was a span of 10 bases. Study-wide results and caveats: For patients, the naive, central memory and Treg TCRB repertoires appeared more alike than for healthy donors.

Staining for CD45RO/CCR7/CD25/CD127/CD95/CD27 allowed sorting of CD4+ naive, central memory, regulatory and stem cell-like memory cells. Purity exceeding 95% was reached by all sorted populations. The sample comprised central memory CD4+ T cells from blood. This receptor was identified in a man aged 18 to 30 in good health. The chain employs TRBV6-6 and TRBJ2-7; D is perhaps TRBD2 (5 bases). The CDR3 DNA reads TGTGCCAGCAGTTACTCGACGAGGGAGGAGCAGTACTTC. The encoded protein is CASSYSTREEQYF.